This T cell receptor beta chain was profiled in a study of molecular identifiers for immune sequencing clone quantification. Naive CD8 T cells were FACS-sorted by CD8+CD4-CCR7+CD45RA+ markers. The length of the CDR3 is 15 residues. The V gene's germline CDR1 is DFQATT and CDR2 SNEGSKA (reference sequence). V was trimmed by 6 bases and J by 1 base, leaving 19 bases between them. TCRdb used MiXCR to reprocess the PCR reads, holding one entry per CDR3 protein. The sample holds 460,000 or so distinct CDR3 sequences, roughly 24% seen once. The receptor was isolated from a human donor in good health. Some libraries in this study had Jurkat cell RNA spiked in. The chain is built from TRBV20-1 and TRBJ2-7, with D hard to call. The sequencing sample was made of naive CD8+ T cells from blood, with Jurkat cell RNA spiked in. The subset is: FACS-sorted CD8+CD4-CCR7+CD45RA+ naive T cells. Written as DNA, the CDR3 is TGCAGTGCCCTTACAGACCACATAGCTTCCTACGAGCAGTACTTC. This translates into CSALTDHIASYEQYF.